The 8 T cell receptor beta chains below all came from one sample that was sequenced in a study of shared clonotypes between healthy human individuals. Libraries were prepared by immunoSEQ multiplex PCR; TCRdb keeps only in-frame clonotypes and omits some of them. Of 2.3 million or so clones in the sample, more than 80% are singletons; the top ten hold around 0.4%. The specimen was naive CD4+ T cells from PBMCs. The subset here: CD45RA+ positively selected. These receptors were taken from a man aged 18 to 35 in good health. Some clones in this sample may be carry-over from other donors' samples.

The rearrangement joins TRBV18 to TRBJ2-1; perhaps TRBD2 as D (5 bases). Germline V CDR1 and CDR2: KGHSH, LQKENI. The CDR3 runs 15 residues. The germline V and J ends were trimmed by 1 base and 6 bases, with 13 bases remaining between them. The CDR3 coding sequence is TGTGCCAGCTCACCACTAACTAGGAGTTTCAATGAGCAGTTCTTC. Its protein product is CASSPLTRSFNEQFF.

The V gene is TRBV10-3, the J gene TRBJ1-2, with D perhaps TRBD1 (5 bases). V lost 7 bases, J lost 2 bases, and 11 bases lay in between. The germline V gene encodes CDR1 ENHRY and CDR2 SYGVKD. The CDR3 has 13 residues. DNA for the CDR3: TGTGCCATCACTGACGACAGAAACTATGGCTACACCTTC. Its protein is CAITDDRNYGYTF.

The chain carries TRBV10-3 and TRBJ2-6; D unclear. This CDR3 comprises 15 residues. Germline assignment: CDR1 ENHRY and CDR2 SYGVKD. The germline V and J ends were trimmed by 3 bases and 0 bases, with 6 bases remaining between them. DNA of the CDR3: TGTGCCATCAGTGACGGCATCTCTGGGGCCAACGTCCTGACTTTC. This sequence encodes CAISDGISGANVLTF.

CDR3 in amino acids: CSVSPDGYFTGATEQYF. CDR3 DNA: TGCAGCGTCAGCCCCGACGGGTACTTTACAGGAGCAACGGAGCAGTACTTC. The chain is built from TRBV29-1 and TRBJ2-7; weak D call: TRBD1 (5 bases). V was cut by 6 bases and J by 7 bases, with 31 bases left in between. The CDR3 length is 17 residues. CDR1 and CDR2 from the germline V gene are SQVTM and ANQGSEA.

The chain couples TRBV28 to TRBJ1-2; TRBD1 matches 8 bases. The CDR3 spans 14 residues. Germline V CDR1 and CDR2: MDHEN, SYDVKM. The J segment lost 7 bases and the V segment lost 7 bases, leaving 11 bases of the junction unmatched. The CDR3 DNA is TGTGCCAGCAAGAATGGACAGGGAGTCGCTGGCTACACCTTC. Translation gives CASKNGQGVAGYTF.

This rearrangement joins TRBV27 to TRBJ1-2, with TRBD1 as a possible D gene (6 bases). CDR1 and CDR2 (germline): MNHEY, SMNVEV (reference sequence). V lost 2 bases to trimming and J lost 0 bases, with 22 bases between them. The CDR3 has 19 residues. The CDR3 DNA is TGTGCCAGCAGTTTACGGGGGGGCCGTACAACACACCCTAACTATGGCTACACCTTC. As protein: CASSLRGGRTTHPNYGYTF.

This chain uses TRBV9 with TRBJ2-7; possibly TRBD2 for D (6 bases). The V end was cut by 4 bases, the J end by 7 bases, with 24 bases between. The germline gives CDR1 SGDLS, CDR2 YYNGEE. This CDR3 is 16 amino acids long. CDR3 residues: CASSPRQREPFGEQYF. CDR3 DNA sequence: TGTGCCAGCAGCCCCCGTCAACGGGAGCCCTTTGGGGAGCAGTACTTC.

The chain couples TRBV28 to TRBJ2-1; D gene unclear. CDR1 and CDR2 (germline): MDHEN, SYDVKM. The length of the CDR3 is 12 residues. The V and J ends lost 5 bases and 8 bases respectively, with 10 bases between them. For the CDR3, the DNA is TGTGCCAGCAGTATTAGGTCCCATGAGCAGTTCTTC. Protein product: CASSIRSHEQFF.